This TCR beta chain was recorded in a study of T-cell memory formation after mild COVID-19. The study, taken as a whole, reports: Among CD4+ contracting clones, most were CM and EM, and CD8+ ones EMRA. CD4+ bias marked clones expanding day 15 to 37, unlike balanced contracting clones.

MiXCR was run by TCRdb on the 5' RACE reads, yielding one entry per CDR3 protein. The sample has about 560,000 distinct CDR3 sequences, roughly 21% seen once. This clonotype has more than one count but fewer than ten. The antigen is not known. The origin of this receptor is an adult woman who had mild COVID-19 (a few samples of this study predate the infection). Cell type and time point are not known. The sample consisted of PBMCs or a T cell subset sorted from them (not recorded which).

CDR3 sequence (DNA): TGCAGCGTTTCAGCTAAGCGGGGGGAGAGCACAGATACGCAGTATTTT. The encoded protein is CSVSAKRGESTDTQYF. V is TRBV29-1 and J is TRBJ2-3; 9 bases line up with TRBD2. The CDR3 consists of 16 residues. Germline V gene lookup returns CDR1 SQVTM and CDR2 ANQGSEA. V was pared by 5 bases and J by 0 bases, with 9 bases of the junction left unmatched.